This T cell receptor (beta chain) was identified in a study of CD8 T cells in Susac syndrome. The count of this clonotype is one. V was shortened by 8 bases and J by 2 bases, with 9 bases between the two germline ends. Germline V gives CDR1 SQVTM, CDR2 ANQGSEA. The CDR3 is 11 amino acids. Random-hexamer reverse transcription was applied to about 0.45 to 1 ug RNA. The amplification used immunoSEQ multiplex PCR on TCR beta CDR3; it spanned 54 Vbeta and 13 Jbeta. From the immunoSEQ multiplex PCR reads, TCRdb called clonotypes with MiXCR, one entry per CDR3 protein. The sample has around 100,000 distinct CDR3 sequences, 95% seen once.

Sequencing was done on a sample of CD8+ T cells from PBMCs. This TCR derives from a human donor with Susac syndrome. The chain recombines TRBV29-1 with TRBJ1-1; no clear D. The CDR3 loop reads CSWRINTEAFF. The CDR3, as DNA: TGCAGCTGGCGGATAAACACTGAAGCTTTCTTT.